The rows below give T cell receptor beta chains drawn from one sample of a study of beta chain features in type 1 diabetes. Profiled with immunoSEQ multiplex PCR; TCRdb holds only in-frame clones, not every one. The sample yields around 600,000 clones, 9.5% to 15% seen once. Sequencing used naive CD4+ T cells from blood. The receptors were sampled from a man aged 30-40 years with type 1 diabetes. The CDR3 runs from the conserved cysteine through the conserved F or W. Some rows have no size entry. The others give once, few or many, or a class for an expanded clone.

clone_size: -; j_call: TRBJ2-3; v_call: TRBV25-1; cdr3_aa: CASSELVTDTDTQYF
clone_size: few; j_call: TRBJ2-7; v_call: TRBV9; cdr3_aa: CASSVAPQGSSYEQYF
clone_size: few; j_call: TRBJ2-7; v_call: TRBV28; cdr3_aa: CASSGTTTSYEQYF
clone_size: -; j_call: TRBJ2-7; v_call: TRBV5-4; cdr3_aa: CASSLTGRRGNEQYF
clone_size: -; j_call: TRBJ1-2; v_call: TRBV5-1; cdr3_aa: CASSLAPGKTEGYTF
clone_size: few; j_call: TRBJ2-2; v_call: TRBV9; cdr3_aa: CASSVGPMSTNTGELFF
clone_size: -; j_call: TRBJ1-2; v_call: TRBV18; cdr3_aa: CASSPPSRQGDYGYTF
clone_size: few; j_call: TRBJ1-2; v_call: TRBV7-2; cdr3_aa: CASSPGQGAYGYTF
clone_size: -; j_call: TRBJ2-3; v_call: TRBV6-5; cdr3_aa: CASSSRLAGGTDTQYF
clone_size: -; j_call: TRBJ1-2; v_call: TRBV7-6; cdr3_aa: CASSPGAPSYGYTF
clone_size: -; j_call: TRBJ1-4; v_call: TRBV4-3; cdr3_aa: CASSGTGGGEKLFF
clone_size: -; j_call: TRBJ1-2; v_call: TRBV7-9; cdr3_aa: CASSLGRDGDYGYTF
clone_size: -; j_call: TRBJ1-5; v_call: TRBV5-1; cdr3_aa: CASSPRMSQPQHF
clone_size: few; j_call: TRBJ2-7; v_call: TRBV18; cdr3_aa: CASSWDGSYEQYF
clone_size: -; j_call: TRBJ2-6; v_call: TRBV5-4; cdr3_aa: CASSFGLSGANVLTF
clone_size: few; j_call: TRBJ1-2; v_call: TRBV2; cdr3_aa: CASSQYRVANYGYTF
clone_size: -; j_call: TRBJ2-6; v_call: TRBV27; cdr3_aa: CASSPLRGSISGANVLTF
clone_size: -; j_call: TRBJ2-1; v_call: TRBV21-1; cdr3_aa: CASSKVGTDNNEQFF
clone_size: -; j_call: TRBJ1-2; v_call: TRBV20-1; cdr3_aa: CSARPQGGYTF
clone_size: -; j_call: TRBJ1-1; v_call: TRBV6-6; cdr3_aa: CASRYSETEAFF
clone_size: few; j_call: TRBJ2-4; v_call: TRBV5-1; cdr3_aa: CASSLGRQDHIQYF
clone_size: -; j_call: TRBJ2-7; v_call: TRBV29-1; cdr3_aa: CSVTGTGGFYEQYF
clone_size: few; j_call: TRBJ2-1; v_call: TRBV7-2; cdr3_aa: CASSPGQSHEQFF
clone_size: few; j_call: TRBJ1-2; v_call: TRBV18; cdr3_aa: CASSRLIPTADRVNYGYTF
clone_size: -; j_call: TRBJ2-1; v_call: TRBV4-3; cdr3_aa: CASSQTDWTSYNEQFF
clone_size: -; j_call: TRBJ2-3; v_call: TRBV4-2; cdr3_aa: CASSQGVADTQYF
clone_size: -; j_call: TRBJ2-5; v_call: TRBV7-2; cdr3_aa: CASSSGLSLETQYF
clone_size: few; j_call: TRBJ2-1; v_call: TRBV5-1; cdr3_aa: CASSGTGGLDNEQFF
clone_size: few; j_call: TRBJ2-6; v_call: TRBV21-1; cdr3_aa: CASSNTPGGASGANVLTF
clone_size: -; j_call: TRBJ2-1; v_call: TRBV7-3; cdr3_aa: CASSLGVLAGNNEQFF
clone_size: few; j_call: TRBJ1-6; v_call: TRBV2; cdr3_aa: CASRLEGLDSPLHF
clone_size: -; j_call: TRBJ2-7; v_call: TRBV14; cdr3_aa: CASSGTGLTHWAYEQYF
clone_size: -; j_call: TRBJ1-2; v_call: TRBV21-1; cdr3_aa: CASTLGSSGYTF
clone_size: -; j_call: TRBJ2-3; v_call: TRBV6-5; cdr3_aa: CASSRGTGFADTQYF
clone_size: few; j_call: TRBJ2-2; v_call: TRBV11-3; cdr3_aa: CASSFSGPNTGELFF
clone_size: -; j_call: TRBJ1-5; v_call: TRBV25-1; cdr3_aa: CASSEFPDNQPQHF
clone_size: -; j_call: TRBJ1-5; v_call: TRBV6-6; cdr3_aa: CASSNRDQASNQPQHF
clone_size: -; j_call: TRBJ1-6; v_call: TRBV10-3; cdr3_aa: CAISESSLRDSPLHF
clone_size: few; j_call: TRBJ2-1; v_call: TRBV9; cdr3_aa: CASSSPRNSGGPYNEQFF
clone_size: -; j_call: TRBJ1-2; v_call: TRBV29-1; cdr3_aa: CSSGQANYGYTF
clone_size: -; j_call: TRBJ2-3; v_call: TRBV7-2; cdr3_aa: CASSSDSTQYF
clone_size: -; j_call: TRBJ2-5; v_call: TRBV2; cdr3_aa: CASSAGTGGTTQYF
clone_size: few; j_call: TRBJ1-1; v_call: TRBV14; cdr3_aa: CASSQWKGVDILNTEAFF
clone_size: -; j_call: TRBJ2-3; v_call: TRBV7-2; cdr3_aa: CASSLVRQGADTQYF
clone_size: few; j_call: TRBJ1-3; v_call: TRBV29-1; cdr3_aa: CSGWTDSNSGNTIYF
clone_size: few; j_call: TRBJ2-3; v_call: TRBV25-1; cdr3_aa: CASSEGWRGAYTDTQYF
clone_size: few; j_call: TRBJ2-6; v_call: TRBV6-5; cdr3_aa: CASSYSTGSGANVLTF
clone_size: -; j_call: TRBJ2-3; v_call: TRBV7-9; cdr3_aa: CASIRTGFYTQYF
clone_size: -; j_call: TRBJ1-5; v_call: TRBV2; cdr3_aa: CASKRQGYNQPQHF
clone_size: -; j_call: TRBJ1-4; v_call: TRBV6-5; cdr3_aa: CASSYGTGLDEKLFF
clone_size: -; j_call: TRBJ2-1; v_call: TRBV4-2; cdr3_aa: CASSQRGDTKDEQFF
clone_size: few; j_call: TRBJ2-7; v_call: TRBV7-9; cdr3_aa: CASSVLGGPTSGEQYF
clone_size: few; j_call: TRBJ2-3; v_call: TRBV7-2; cdr3_aa: CASSRDTSTDTQYF
clone_size: -; j_call: TRBJ1-5; v_call: TRBV5-1; cdr3_aa: CASSFEGNQPQHF
clone_size: few; j_call: TRBJ1-2; v_call: TRBV29-1; cdr3_aa: CSPGKQDGYTF
clone_size: few; j_call: TRBJ1-2; v_call: TRBV13; cdr3_aa: CASSVTHRGTLYGYTF
clone_size: few; j_call: TRBJ2-1; v_call: TRBV7-9; cdr3_aa: CASSLEGLPLNEQFF